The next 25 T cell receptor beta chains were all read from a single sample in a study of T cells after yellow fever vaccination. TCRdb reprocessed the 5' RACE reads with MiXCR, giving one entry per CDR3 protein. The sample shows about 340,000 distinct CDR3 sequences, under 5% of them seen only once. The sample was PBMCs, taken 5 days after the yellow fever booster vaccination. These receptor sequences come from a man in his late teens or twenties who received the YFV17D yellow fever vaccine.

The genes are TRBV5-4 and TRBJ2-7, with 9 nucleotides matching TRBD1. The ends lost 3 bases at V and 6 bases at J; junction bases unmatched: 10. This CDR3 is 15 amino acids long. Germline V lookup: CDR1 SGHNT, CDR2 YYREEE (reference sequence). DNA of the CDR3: TGTGCCAGCAGCTCAAAGGACAGGGGAGATCTCGAGCAGTACGTC. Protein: CASSSKDRGDLEQYV.

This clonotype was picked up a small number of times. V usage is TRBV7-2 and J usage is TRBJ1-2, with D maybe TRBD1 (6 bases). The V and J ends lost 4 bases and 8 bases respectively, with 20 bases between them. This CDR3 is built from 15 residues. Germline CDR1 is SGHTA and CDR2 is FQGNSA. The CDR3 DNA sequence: TGTGCCAGCAGCTCCCGATTGGGGTCCGGGGGCGGCTACACCTTC. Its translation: CASSSRLGSGGGYTF. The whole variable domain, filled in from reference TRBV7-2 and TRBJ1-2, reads GAGVSQSPSNKVTEKGKDVELRCDPISGHTALYWYRQSLGQGLEFLIYFQGNSAPDKSGLPSDRFSAERTGGSVSTLTIQRTQQEDSAVYLCASSSRLGSGGGYTFGSGTRLTVV.

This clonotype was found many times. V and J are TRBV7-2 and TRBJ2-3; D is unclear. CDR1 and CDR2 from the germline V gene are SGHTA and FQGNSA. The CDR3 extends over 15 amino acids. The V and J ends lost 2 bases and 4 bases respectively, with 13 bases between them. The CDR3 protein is CASSLNPPGADTQYF. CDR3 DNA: TGTGCCAGCAGCTTAAACCCCCCAGGCGCAGATACGCAGTATTTT.

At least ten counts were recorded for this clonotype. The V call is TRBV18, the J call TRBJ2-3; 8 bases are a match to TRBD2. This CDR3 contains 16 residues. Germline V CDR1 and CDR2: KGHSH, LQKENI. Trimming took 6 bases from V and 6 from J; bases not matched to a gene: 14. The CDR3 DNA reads TGTGCCAGCTCCTTCGGATCCAGCGGGGGCGCGGATACGCAGTATTTT. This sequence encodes CASSFGSSGGADTQYF. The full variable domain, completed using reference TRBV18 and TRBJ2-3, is NAGVMQNPRHLVRRRGQEARLRCSPMKGHSHVYWYRQLPEEGLKFMVYLQKENIIDESGMPKERFSAEFPKEGPSILRIQQVVRGDSAAYFCASSFGSSGGADTQYFGPGTRLTVL.

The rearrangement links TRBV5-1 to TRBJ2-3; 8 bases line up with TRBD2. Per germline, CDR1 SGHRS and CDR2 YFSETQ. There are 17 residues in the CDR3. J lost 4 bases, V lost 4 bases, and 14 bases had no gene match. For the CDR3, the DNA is TGCGCCAGCAGCCCCTCTTTCGGACGGGGGGGTTCAGATACGCAGTATTTT. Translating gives CASSPSFGRGGSDTQYF.

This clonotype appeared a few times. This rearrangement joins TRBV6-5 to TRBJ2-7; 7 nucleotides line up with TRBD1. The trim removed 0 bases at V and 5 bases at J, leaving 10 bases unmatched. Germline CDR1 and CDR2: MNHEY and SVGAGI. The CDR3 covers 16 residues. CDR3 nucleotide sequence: TGTGCCAGCAGTTACTCGATATCCAGGGGGACCCACGAGCAGTACTTC. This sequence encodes CASSYSISRGTHEQYF.

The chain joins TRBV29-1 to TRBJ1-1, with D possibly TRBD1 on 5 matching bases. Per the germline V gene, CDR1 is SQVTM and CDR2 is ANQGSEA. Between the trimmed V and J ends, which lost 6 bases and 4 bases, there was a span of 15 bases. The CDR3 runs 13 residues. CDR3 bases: TGCAGCGTGACCGGCTCAGGGCTCACTGAAGCTTTCTTT. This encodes CSVTGSGLTEAFF.

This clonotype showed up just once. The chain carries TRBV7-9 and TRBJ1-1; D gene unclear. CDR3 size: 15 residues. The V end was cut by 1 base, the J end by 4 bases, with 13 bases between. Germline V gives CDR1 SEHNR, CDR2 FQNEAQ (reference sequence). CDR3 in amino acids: CASSLVVRTVTEAFF. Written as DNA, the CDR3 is TGTGCCAGCAGCTTAGTCGTCAGAACCGTCACTGAAGCTTTCTTT.

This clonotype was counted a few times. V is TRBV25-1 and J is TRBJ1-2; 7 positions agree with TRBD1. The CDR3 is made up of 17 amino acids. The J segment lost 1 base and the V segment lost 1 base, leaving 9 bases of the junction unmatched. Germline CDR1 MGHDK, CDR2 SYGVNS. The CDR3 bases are TGTGCCAGCAGTGAATGGGACAGCAACAGCATTAACTATGGCTACACCTTC. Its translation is CASSEWDSNSINYGYTF.

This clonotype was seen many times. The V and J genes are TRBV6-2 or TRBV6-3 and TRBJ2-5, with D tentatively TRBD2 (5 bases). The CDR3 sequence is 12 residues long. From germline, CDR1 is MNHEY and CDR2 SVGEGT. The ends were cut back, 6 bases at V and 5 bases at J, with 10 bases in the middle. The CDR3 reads CASSPGLETQYF. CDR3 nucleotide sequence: TGTGCCAGCAGCCCCGGACTGGAGACCCAGTACTTC.

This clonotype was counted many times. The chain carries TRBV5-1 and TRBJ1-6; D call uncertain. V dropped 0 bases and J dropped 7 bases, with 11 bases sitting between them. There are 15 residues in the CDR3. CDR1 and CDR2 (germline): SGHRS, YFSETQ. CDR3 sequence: CASSLVSPGNSPLHF. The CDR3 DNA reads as TGCGCCAGCAGCTTGGTCTCTCCGGGAAATTCACCCCTCCACTTT.

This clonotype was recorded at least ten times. CDR3 nucleotides: TGTGCCAGCAGCTTAGCGTTCAGGGTAAGGCAGTTCTTC. This encodes CASSLAFRVRQFF. The chain combines TRBV7-8 with TRBJ2-1; possible D gene TRBD1, 5 bases. V was clipped by 0 bases and J by 12 bases, with 12 bases between them. The CDR3 is 13 amino acids. In germline, CDR1 is SGHVS, CDR2 FQNEAQ.

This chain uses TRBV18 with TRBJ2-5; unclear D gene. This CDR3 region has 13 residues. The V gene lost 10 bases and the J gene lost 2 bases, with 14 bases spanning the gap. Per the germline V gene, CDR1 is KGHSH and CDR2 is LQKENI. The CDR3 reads CATASQSQETQYF. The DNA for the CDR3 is TGTGCCACCGCCTCACAGTCGCAAGAGACCCAGTACTTC. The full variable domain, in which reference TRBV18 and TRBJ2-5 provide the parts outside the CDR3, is NAGVMQNPRHLVRRRGQEARLRCSPMKGHSHVYWYRQLPEEGLKFMVYLQKENIIDESGMPKERFSAEFPKEGPSILRIQQVVRGDSAAYFCATASQSQETQYFGPGTRLLVL.

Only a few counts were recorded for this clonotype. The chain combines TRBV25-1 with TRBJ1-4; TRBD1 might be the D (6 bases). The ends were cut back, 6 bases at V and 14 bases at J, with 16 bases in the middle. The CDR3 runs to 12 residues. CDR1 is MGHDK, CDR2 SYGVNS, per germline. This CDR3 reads CASRDSGPQLFF. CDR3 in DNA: TGTGCCAGCAGGGACAGCGGTCCTCAGCTGTTTTTT.

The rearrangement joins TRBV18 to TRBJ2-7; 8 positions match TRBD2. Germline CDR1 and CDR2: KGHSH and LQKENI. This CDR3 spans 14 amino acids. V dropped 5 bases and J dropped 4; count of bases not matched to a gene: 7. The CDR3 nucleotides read TGTGCCAGCTCATTCGGGGGGGGTCCGTACGAGCAGTACGTC. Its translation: CASSFGGGPYEQYV.

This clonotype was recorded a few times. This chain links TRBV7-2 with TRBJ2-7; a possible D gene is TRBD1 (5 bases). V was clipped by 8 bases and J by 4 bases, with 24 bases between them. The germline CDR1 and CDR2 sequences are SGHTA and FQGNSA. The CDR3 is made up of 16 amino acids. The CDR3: CASRLLPVDNEYEQYF. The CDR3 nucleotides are TGTGCCAGCCGATTACTCCCGGTGGACAACGAGTACGAGCAGTACTTC.

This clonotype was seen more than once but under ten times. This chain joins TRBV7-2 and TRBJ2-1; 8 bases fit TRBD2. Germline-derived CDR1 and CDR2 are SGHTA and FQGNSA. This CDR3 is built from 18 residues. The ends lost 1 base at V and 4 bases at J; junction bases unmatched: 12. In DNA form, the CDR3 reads TGTGCCAGCAGCTTAGTATGGCAACTAGCGGTTAGGTACAATGAGCAGTTCTTC. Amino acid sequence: CASSLVWQLAVRYNEQFF.

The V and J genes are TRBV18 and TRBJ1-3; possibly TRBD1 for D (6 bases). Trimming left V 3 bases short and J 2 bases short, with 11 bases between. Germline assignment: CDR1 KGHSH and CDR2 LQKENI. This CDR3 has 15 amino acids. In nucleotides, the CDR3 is TGTGCCAGCTCACCTGCGACAGGTCCTGGAAACACCATATATTTT. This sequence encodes CASSPATGPGNTIYF.

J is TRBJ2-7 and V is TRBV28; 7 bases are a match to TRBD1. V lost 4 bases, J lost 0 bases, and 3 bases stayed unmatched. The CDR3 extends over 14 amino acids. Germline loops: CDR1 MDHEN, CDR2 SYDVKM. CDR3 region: CASSSGTASYEQYV. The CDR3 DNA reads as TGTGCCAGCAGTTCAGGGACAGCCTCCTACGAGCAGTACGTC.

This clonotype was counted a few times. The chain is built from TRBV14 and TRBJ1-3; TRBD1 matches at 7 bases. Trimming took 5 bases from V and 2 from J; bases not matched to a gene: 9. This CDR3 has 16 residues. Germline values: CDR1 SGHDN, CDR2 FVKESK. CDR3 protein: CASSSLPTGTGNTIYF. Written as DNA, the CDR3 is TGTGCCAGCAGCTCCCTTCCGACAGGGACTGGAAACACCATATATTTT.

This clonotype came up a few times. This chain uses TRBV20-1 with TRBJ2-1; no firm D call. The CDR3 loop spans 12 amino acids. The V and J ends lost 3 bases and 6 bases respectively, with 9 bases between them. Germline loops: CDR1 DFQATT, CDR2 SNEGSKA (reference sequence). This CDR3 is CSASRPFNEQFF. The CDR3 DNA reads TGCAGTGCTAGTCGGCCATTCAATGAGCAGTTCTTC.

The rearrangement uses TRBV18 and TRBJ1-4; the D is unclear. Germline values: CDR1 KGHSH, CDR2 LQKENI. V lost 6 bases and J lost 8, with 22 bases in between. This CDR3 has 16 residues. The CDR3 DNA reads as TGTGCCAGCTCGGACTTTAACAGTAAGGTCTCGGAAAAACTGTTTTTT. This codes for CASSDFNSKVSEKLFF.

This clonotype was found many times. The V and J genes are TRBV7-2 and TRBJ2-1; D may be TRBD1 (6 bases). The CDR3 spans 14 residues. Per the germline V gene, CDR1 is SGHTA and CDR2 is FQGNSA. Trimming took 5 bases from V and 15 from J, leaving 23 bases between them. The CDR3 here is CASSVDRSPVDPFF. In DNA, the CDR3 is TGTGCCAGCAGCGTAGACAGGTCCCCCGTAGATCCGTTCTTC.

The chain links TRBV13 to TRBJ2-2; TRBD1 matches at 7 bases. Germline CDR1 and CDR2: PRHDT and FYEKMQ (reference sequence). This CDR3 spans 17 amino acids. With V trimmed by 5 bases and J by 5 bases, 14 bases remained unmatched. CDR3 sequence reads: CASSTQTRTGRTGELFF. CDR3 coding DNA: TGTGCCAGCAGCACCCAAACGCGGACAGGACGGACCGGGGAGCTGTTTTTT.

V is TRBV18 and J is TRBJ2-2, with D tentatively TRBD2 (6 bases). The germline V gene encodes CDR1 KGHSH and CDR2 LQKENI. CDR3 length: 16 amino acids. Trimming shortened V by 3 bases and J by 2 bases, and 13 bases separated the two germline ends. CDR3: CASSPEGTFNTGELFF. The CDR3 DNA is TGTGCCAGCTCACCCGAGGGGACTTTTAACACCGGGGAGCTGTTTTTT.